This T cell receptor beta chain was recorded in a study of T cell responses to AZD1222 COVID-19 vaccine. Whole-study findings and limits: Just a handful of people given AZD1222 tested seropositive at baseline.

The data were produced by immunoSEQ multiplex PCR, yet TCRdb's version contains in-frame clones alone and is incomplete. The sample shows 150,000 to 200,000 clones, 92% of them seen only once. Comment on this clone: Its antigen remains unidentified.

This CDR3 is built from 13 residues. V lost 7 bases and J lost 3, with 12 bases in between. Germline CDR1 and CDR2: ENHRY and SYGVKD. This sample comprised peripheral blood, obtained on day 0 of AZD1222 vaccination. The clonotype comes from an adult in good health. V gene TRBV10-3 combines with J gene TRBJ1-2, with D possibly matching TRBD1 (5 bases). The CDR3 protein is CAIKGREDYGYTF. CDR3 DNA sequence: TGTGCCATCAAGGGCAGGGAGGACTATGGCTACACCTTC.